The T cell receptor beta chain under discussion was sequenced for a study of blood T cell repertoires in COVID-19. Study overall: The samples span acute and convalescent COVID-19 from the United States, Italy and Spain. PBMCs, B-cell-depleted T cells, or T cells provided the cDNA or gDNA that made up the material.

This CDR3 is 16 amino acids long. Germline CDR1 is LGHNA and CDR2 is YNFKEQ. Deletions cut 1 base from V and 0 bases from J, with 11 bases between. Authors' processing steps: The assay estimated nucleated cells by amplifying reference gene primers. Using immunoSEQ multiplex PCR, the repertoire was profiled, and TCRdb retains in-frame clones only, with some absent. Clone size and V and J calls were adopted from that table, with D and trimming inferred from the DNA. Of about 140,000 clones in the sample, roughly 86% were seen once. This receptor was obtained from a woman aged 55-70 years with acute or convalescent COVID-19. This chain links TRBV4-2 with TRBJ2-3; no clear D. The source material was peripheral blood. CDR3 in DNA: TGTGCCAGCAGCCAAGGGGCAGGCGAAAGCACAGATACGCAGTATTTT. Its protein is CASSQGAGESTDTQYF.